This T cell receptor beta chain was sequenced for a study of T cells in Graves' hyperthyroidism and ophthalmopathy. Points from the study as a whole: Median prediction lead before ophthalmopathy onset was about 6.3 months with the model.

Germline V CDR1 and CDR2: MNHNS, SASEGT. The V end was cut by 6 bases, the J end by 5 bases, with 16 bases between. CDR3 size: 14 residues. Only a few counts were recorded for this clonotype. The antigen is not known. Amplified TCR beta CDR3 regions derived from RNA transcripts. The study used the HTBI primer set for a first-round RT-PCR of the TCR CDR3. TCRdb called the multiplex PCR reads again in MiXCR, with one record for every CDR3 protein. In the table there are nearly 750,000 distinct CDR3 sequences, 30% to 40% of which are singletons. Exclusion of patients followed from uncontrolled infection, other autoimmune disease, pregnancy or lactation.

The chain links TRBV6-1 to TRBJ1-1, with a weak D call TRBD1 (5 bases). This TCR was recovered from a middle-aged woman with Graves' hyperthyroidism. Sequencing was carried out using blood. The DNA for the CDR3 is TGTGCCAGCAGCCTACGGGACGATAGAACTGAAGCTTTCTTT. It specifies CASSLRDDRTEAFF.